This T cell receptor (beta chain) was sequenced for a study of identical twins. Study-wide points: Conclusions relied on cross-sectional statistical analysis, not following the same donors.

Every donor was a healthy Caucasian. This clonotype was found many times. Its antigen remains unidentified. The CDR3 runs 15 residues. Trimming took 0 bases from V and 3 from J, leaving 10 bases between them. It was template switching that added a universal primer site, and there were unique molecular identifiers on the cDNA. Via MiXCR, TCRdb re-called the 5' RACE reads, giving one row per CDR3 protein. The sample comprises over 550,000 distinct CDR3 sequences, just over 7% of which are singletons, and around 1.6% rests with the top ten. These data were also filed under a second study, of yellow fever vaccine responses in identical twins.

The sequencing input was PBMCs. This chain links TRBV12-3 or TRBV12-4 with TRBJ2-3; D tentatively reads TRBD1 or TRBD2 (5 bases each). This receptor was taken from a woman aged 18 to 35 in good health. The CDR3 region is CASSLAGRRTDTQYF. The CDR3 bases are TGTGCCAGCAGTTTAGCGGGACGGAGGACAGATACGCAGTATTTT.